In this sample, the clone carrying this T cell receptor (beta chain) turned up a few times. What it recognizes is unknown. This record comes from a study of radiotherapy plus CTLA-4 blockade in lung cancer. Study at large: There were objective responses in 15% to 20% of patients, and roughly 32% had disease control. Study-level results: Response, reportedly, was best predicted by interferon-beta along with early blood T cell clone dynamics. TCR clones of tumor origin grew in blood after radiotherapy plus ipilimumab.

The CDR3 totals 16 residues. Trimming cost V 4 bases and J 2 bases; bases outside gene matches: 7. CDR1 and CDR2 from the germline V gene are SGHVS and FQNEAQ. Generated by immunoSEQ multiplex PCR, the TCRdb table keeps only in-frame clones and is missing some. The data hold roughly 130,000 clones, with around 90% observed a single time. The chain joins TRBV7-8 to TRBJ2-3; the match to TRBD2 covers 9 bases. The source is a human donor with non-small cell lung cancer that progressed on radiotherapy plus ipilimumab. The material sequenced was peripheral blood, taken from a patient treated with radiotherapy plus ipilimumab. This CDR3 reads CASSSYLAGTTDTQYF. CDR3 sequence (DNA): TGTGCCAGCAGCTCCTATCTAGCGGGGACCACAGATACGCAGTATTTT.